One sample yielded the 24 T cell receptor beta chains listed below, sequenced in a study of cytomegalovirus exposure and HLA in healthy donors. Primers: 60 Vbeta forward and 13 Jbeta reverse. Measured with immunoSEQ multiplex PCR; TCRdb has only the in-frame clones, and not every one. The sample spans some 120,000 clones; the ten largest clones claim 6.8%. Sequencing was done on a sample of PBMCs. The receptor set was obtained from a man between 40 and 49 years old in good health and CMV-seropositive.

The chain couples TRBV28 to TRBJ2-1; D possibly corresponds to TRBD2 (6 bases). The CDR3 is 15 residues long. With 6 bases removed from V and 2 bases from J, the gap between germline ends came to 14 bases. Germline CDR1 is MDHEN and CDR2 is SYDVKM. This chain's CDR3 is CASSPRTGAYNEQFF. In DNA form, the CDR3 reads TGTGCCAGCAGCCCCAGGACGGGAGCCTACAATGAGCAGTTCTTC.

The V and J genes are TRBV5-1 and TRBJ2-1; TRBD2 matches 16 bases. With V trimmed by 4 bases and J by 3 bases, 10 bases remained unmatched. This CDR3 comprises 19 residues. In germline, CDR1 is SGHRS, CDR2 YFSETQ. The CDR3 sequence: CASSPPGLAGGGRYNEQFF. CDR3 nucleotide sequence: TGCGCCAGCAGCCCACCGGGACTAGCGGGAGGGGGTCGCTACAATGAGCAGTTCTTC.

The V and J genes are TRBV5-1 and TRBJ2-3; D is unresolved. Germline V gene sequence: CDR1 SGHRS, CDR2 YFSETQ. The CDR3 loop spans 15 amino acids. V lost 1 base, J lost 0 bases, and 9 bases lay in between. Here the CDR3 DNA reads TGCGCCAGCAGCTTGTTTCCACGGAGCACAGATACGCAGTATTTT. Translated, it gives CASSLFPRSTDTQYF.

J is TRBJ2-1 and V is TRBV30; D remains ambiguous. CDR1 and CDR2 (germline): GTSNPN, SVGIG (reference sequence). Trimming removed 5 bases from V and 0 bases from J, with 11 bases in between. This CDR3 is built from 14 residues. The CDR3 reads CAWYESFSYNEQFF. CDR3 in DNA: TGTGCCTGGTACGAGAGCTTCTCCTACAATGAGCAGTTCTTC.

The chain uses TRBV2 and TRBJ2-4, with D possibly matching TRBD1 (5 bases). Trimming removed 3 bases at V and 7 bases at J, with 22 bases between. Germline lookup yields CDR1 SNHLY and CDR2 FYNNEI. The CDR3 is 17 residues long. The CDR3 is CASSEFIPGQGLNIQYF. DNA for the CDR3: TGTGCCAGCAGTGAGTTTATCCCCGGCCAGGGCCTTAACATTCAGTACTTC.

The genes are TRBV28 and TRBJ2-3, with 7 bases aligning to TRBD2. CDR3 length: 13 residues. CDR1 is MDHEN and CDR2 is SYDVKM in the germline V gene. The junction had 6 bases not matched to a gene; V was cut back by 10 bases and J by 2 bases. CDR3 amino acids: CATGLVDTDTQYF. For the CDR3, the DNA is TGTGCCACCGGACTAGTCGACACAGATACGCAGTATTTT.

The chain uses TRBV11-3 and TRBJ2-4; possible D gene TRBD2, 7 bases. The CDR3 runs 16 residues. V shed 10 bases and J shed 0 bases, with 19 bases lying between them. Germline CDR1 reads SGHNT; CDR2 reads YENEEA. CDR3 sequence reads: CATTGGGRLAKNIQYF. The CDR3 DNA reads TGTGCCACCACCGGCGGGGGCAGGCTAGCCAAAAACATTCAGTACTTC.

The chain is built from TRBV7-9 and TRBJ2-5, with unresolved D. Germline CDR1 and CDR2: SEHNR and FQNEAQ (reference sequence). The V and J ends lost 5 bases and 3 bases respectively, with 10 bases between them. The CDR3 is 13 amino acids. CDR3 protein: CASSRRVEETQYF. The CDR3, as DNA: TGTGCCAGCAGCCGTAGAGTTGAAGAGACCCAGTACTTC.

The J gene is TRBJ1-2, the V gene TRBV15; 8 positions agree with TRBD1. Unmatched junction bases numbered 3, after V lost 2 bases and J lost 4 bases. The CDR3 consists of 14 residues. Germline V gives CDR1 LNHNV, CDR2 YYDKDF (reference sequence). DNA for the CDR3: TGTGCCACCAGCAGACCGGACAGGGCCTATGGCTACACCTTC. This codes for CATSRPDRAYGYTF.

DNA of the CDR3: TGCGCCACCTCGACTAGCGGGAAGTCGGGGCAGTTCTTC. Translated: CATSTSGKSGQFF. The V gene is TRBV10-2, the J gene TRBJ2-1, with TRBD2 identical over 11 bases. The CDR3 is 13 amino acids. Trimming removed 10 bases from V and 12 bases from J; junction bases left unmatched: 11. Germline loops: CDR1 WSHSY, CDR2 SAAADI.

This chain links TRBV27 with TRBJ1-2; a possible D gene is TRBD1 (6 bases). V lost 5 bases and J lost 5, with 15 bases in between. Germline V gene data show CDR1 as MNHEY and CDR2 as SMNVEV (reference sequence). There are 14 residues in the CDR3. CDR3 protein: CASSPSLQGYGYTF. The CDR3 DNA is TGTGCCAGCAGTCCATCCCTACAGGGTTATGGCTACACCTTC.

The chain links TRBV4-2 to TRBJ2-1; TRBD2 matches at 9 bases. This CDR3 spans 16 amino acids. Germline loops: CDR1 LGHNA, CDR2 YNFKEQ. V was clipped by 1 base and J by 5 bases; unmatched bases: 6. The CDR3 spells CASSQVLAGENNEQFF. The DNA of the CDR3 is TGTGCCAGCAGCCAAGTCTTAGCGGGAGAGAACAATGAGCAGTTCTTC.

This sequence joins TRBV7-6 and TRBJ2-7; 10 bases fit TRBD1. Germline loops: CDR1 SGHVS, CDR2 FNYEAQ. CDR3 length: 14 residues. With V trimmed by 5 bases and J by 3 bases, 4 bases remained unmatched. The CDR3 sequence is CASSRDRGHYEQYF. The CDR3 DNA reads as TGTGCCAGCAGCCGGGACAGGGGTCACTACGAGCAGTACTTC.

CDR3 amino acids: CSHRTGPEAFF. The CDR3 DNA sequence: TGCAGCCATCGAACAGGGCCTGAAGCTTTCTTT. The chain recombines TRBV29-1 with TRBJ1-1; D perhaps matches TRBD1 (6 bases). This CDR3 has 11 amino acids. From germline, CDR1 is SQVTM and CDR2 ANQGSEA. V was pared by 8 bases and J by 6 bases, with 13 bases between.

The chain recombines TRBV10-3 with TRBJ1-1; perhaps TRBD1 as D (5 bases). Germline V gene data show CDR1 as ENHRY and CDR2 as SYGVKD. This CDR3 spans 16 amino acids. Deletions cut 0 bases from V and 0 bases from J, with 11 bases between. CDR3 sequence: CAISESIGELNTEAFF. The CDR3 DNA follows: TGTGCCATCAGTGAGTCTATAGGGGAATTGAACACTGAAGCTTTCTTT.

The chain employs TRBV4-2 and TRBJ2-3; the match to TRBD2 covers 12 bases. The V gene end was trimmed by 5 bases and the J gene end by 1 base; junction bases not matched to a gene: 4. This CDR3 is 16 amino acids long. Germline values: CDR1 LGHNA, CDR2 YNFKEQ. The CDR3 here is CASSTRLAGGTDTQYF. CDR3 nucleotides: TGTGCCAGCAGCACCCGACTAGCGGGAGGCACAGATACGCAGTATTTT.

This chain uses TRBV11-2 with TRBJ1-3; D remains ambiguous. The germline V gene encodes CDR1 SGHAT and CDR2 FQNNGV. V was shortened by 5 bases and J by 0 bases, with 11 bases between the two germline ends. This CDR3 comprises 15 residues. This chain's CDR3 is CASSLQPYSGNTIYF. The CDR3 DNA reads as TGTGCCAGCAGCCTTCAACCCTACTCTGGAAACACCATATATTTT.

The rearrangement uses TRBV6-6 and TRBJ1-5; no definite D call. The germline V and J ends were trimmed by 6 bases and 0 bases, with 15 bases remaining between them. The CDR3 is 16 amino acids. Looked up from germline, CDR1 is MNHNY and CDR2 is SVGAGI (reference sequence). The CDR3 nucleotides are TGTGCCAGCAGCTTCGACACACTTTATAGCAATCAGCCCCAGCATTTT. It is translated as CASSFDTLYSNQPQHF.

This rearrangement joins TRBV2 to TRBJ2-2, with a possible D match to TRBD2 (6 bases). The ends were cut back, 6 bases at V and 6 bases at J, with 20 bases in the middle. Germline lookup yields CDR1 SNHLY and CDR2 FYNNEI. The CDR3 is 16 residues long. CDR3 DNA: TGTGCCAGCAGGCCCGGTCTAGCGCCTGTCGCCGGGGAGCTGTTTTTT. Residues: CASRPGLAPVAGELFF.

The chain uses TRBV19 and TRBJ2-1, with TRBD2 identical over 14 bases. After removal of 8 bases from V and 8 bases from J, the junction contained 2 bases not matched to a gene. Looked up from germline, CDR1 is LNHDA and CDR2 is SQIVND (reference sequence). The CDR3 sequence is 13 residues long. The CDR3 nucleotides read TGTGCCAGTGGGACTAGCGGGAGCTATGAGCAGTTCTTC. It is translated as CASGTSGSYEQFF.

This sequence joins TRBV6-6 and TRBJ2-7; 9 bases match TRBD1. The CDR3 runs 13 residues. Germline V gene data show CDR1 as MNHNY and CDR2 as SVGAGI (reference sequence). The V and J ends lost 4 bases and 3 bases, in that order; junction bases with no gene match: 1. DNA for the CDR3: TGTGCCAGCAGTTTGGGACAGGGCTACGAGCAGTACTTC. It encodes CASSLGQGYEQYF.

This rearrangement joins TRBV29-1 to TRBJ2-1; TRBD2 matches at 8 bases. The V segment lost 5 bases and the J segment 0 bases; nucleotides outside the gene matches: 9. CDR3 length: 16 residues. Germline V gives CDR1 SQVTM, CDR2 ANQGSEA. CDR3 nucleotides: TGCAGCGTTTCCCTACGCAGCGGGAGCTCCTACAATGAGCAGTTCTTC. Amino acids: CSVSLRSGSSYNEQFF.

The chain employs TRBV7-3 and TRBJ1-1; 9 positions agree with TRBD1. Germline CDR1 reads SGHTA; CDR2 reads FQGTGA. V was clipped by 5 bases and J by 4 bases; unmatched bases: 5. This CDR3 is 14 amino acids long. The CDR3 coding sequence is TGTGCCAGCAGCACCCAGACAGGGGGCACTGAAGCTTTCTTT. It is translated as CASSTQTGGTEAFF. Using reference TRBV7-3 and TRBJ1-1 for the parts outside the CDR3, the full variable domain is GAGVSQTPSNKVTEKGKYVELRCDPISGHTALYWYRQSLGQGPEFLIYFQGTGAADDSGLPNDRFFAVRPEGSVSTLKIQRTERGDSAVYLCASSTQTGGTEAFFGQGTRLTVV.

V is TRBV9 and J is TRBJ2-7; D is perhaps TRBD1 (6 bases). The CDR3 length is 12 residues. V shed 3 bases and J shed 10 bases, with 14 bases lying between them. Germline V CDR1 and CDR2: SGDLS, YYNGEE. DNA for the CDR3: TGTGCCAGCAGCGCTAGAGGGGACATACAGTACTTC. Translation: CASSARGDIQYF.